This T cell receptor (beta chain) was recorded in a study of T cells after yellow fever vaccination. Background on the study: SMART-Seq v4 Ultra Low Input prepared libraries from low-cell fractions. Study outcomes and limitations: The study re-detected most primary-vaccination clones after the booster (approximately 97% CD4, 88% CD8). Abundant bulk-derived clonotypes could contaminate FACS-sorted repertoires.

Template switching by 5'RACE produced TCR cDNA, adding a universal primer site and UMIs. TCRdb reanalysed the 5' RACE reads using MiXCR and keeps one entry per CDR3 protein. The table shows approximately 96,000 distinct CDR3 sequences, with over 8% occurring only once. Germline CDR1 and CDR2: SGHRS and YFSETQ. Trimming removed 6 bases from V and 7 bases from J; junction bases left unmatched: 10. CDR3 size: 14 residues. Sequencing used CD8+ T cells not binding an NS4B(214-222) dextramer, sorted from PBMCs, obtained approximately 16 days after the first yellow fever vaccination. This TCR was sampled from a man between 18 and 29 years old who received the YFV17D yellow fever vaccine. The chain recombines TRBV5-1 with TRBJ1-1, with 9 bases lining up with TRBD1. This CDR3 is CASTKTGGGFEAFF. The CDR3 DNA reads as TGCGCCAGCACTAAGACAGGGGGTGGTTTTGAAGCTTTCTTT.